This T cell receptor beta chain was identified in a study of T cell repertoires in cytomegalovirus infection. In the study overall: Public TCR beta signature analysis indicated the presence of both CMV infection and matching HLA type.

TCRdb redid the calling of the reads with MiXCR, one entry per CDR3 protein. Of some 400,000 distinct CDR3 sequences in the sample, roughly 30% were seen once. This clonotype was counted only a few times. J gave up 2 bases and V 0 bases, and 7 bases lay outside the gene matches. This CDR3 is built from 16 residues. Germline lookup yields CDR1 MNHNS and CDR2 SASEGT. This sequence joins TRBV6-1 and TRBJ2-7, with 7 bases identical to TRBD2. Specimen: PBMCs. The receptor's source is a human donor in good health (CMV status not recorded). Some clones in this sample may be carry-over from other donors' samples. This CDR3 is CASSEAWGLRTYEQYF. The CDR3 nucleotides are TGTGCCAGCAGTGAAGCCTGGGGACTAAGGACCTACGAGCAGTACTTC.